This TCR beta chain was profiled in a study of T-cell memory formation after mild COVID-19. Background on the study: Clusters were largely donor specific.

TCRalpha and TCRbeta libraries used 5'RACE with constant-segment primers and UMIs. TCRdb reanalysed the 5' RACE reads using MiXCR and keeps one entry per CDR3 protein. The sample lists fewer than 110,000 distinct CDR3 sequences; approximately 15% were seen once. Points from the study as a whole: The study found contracting CD4+ clones mainly in CM and EM and contracting CD8+ clones in EMRA. Some clones that responded were present in memory (sampled pre-infection), which suggests cross-reactive memory joined.

This clonotype was counted a few times. Its antigen remains unidentified. CDR3 length equals 15 residues. The V and J ends lost 2 bases and 4 bases, in that order; junction bases with no gene match: 8. Germline V gives CDR1 MNHEY, CDR2 SMNVEV (reference sequence). The receptor was isolated from a man younger than 30 who had mild COVID-19 (a few samples of this study predate the infection). Cell type and time point are not known. The gene calls are TRBV27 and TRBJ2-7; 7 bases line up with TRBD2. The sequencing sample was made of PBMCs or a T cell subset sorted from them (not recorded which). The CDR3 coding sequence is TGTGCCAGCAGTTTAAGCGGGGACTTTGTATACGAGCAGTACGTC. Its translation: CASSLSGDFVYEQYV.